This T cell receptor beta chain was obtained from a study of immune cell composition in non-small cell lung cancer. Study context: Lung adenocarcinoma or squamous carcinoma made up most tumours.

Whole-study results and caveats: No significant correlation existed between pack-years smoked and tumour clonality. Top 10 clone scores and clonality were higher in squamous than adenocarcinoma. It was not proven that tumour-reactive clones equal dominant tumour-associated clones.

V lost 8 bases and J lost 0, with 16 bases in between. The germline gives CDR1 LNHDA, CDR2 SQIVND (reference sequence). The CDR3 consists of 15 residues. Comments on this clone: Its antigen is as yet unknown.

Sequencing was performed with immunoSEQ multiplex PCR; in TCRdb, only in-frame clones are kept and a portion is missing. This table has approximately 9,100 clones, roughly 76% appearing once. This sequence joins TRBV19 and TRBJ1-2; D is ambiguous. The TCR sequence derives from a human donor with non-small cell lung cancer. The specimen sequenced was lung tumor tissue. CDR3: CASEDRGKANYGYTF. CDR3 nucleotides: TGTGCCAGTGAAGATCGAGGGAAAGCTAACTATGGCTACACCTTC.